This entry lists 8 T cell receptor beta chains sequenced from one sample in a study of response to subunit inactivated influenza vaccine. A single record per CDR3 protein comes from TCRdb applying MiXCR to the RT-PCR reads. The table records some 180,000 distinct CDR3 sequences, around 8.8% of them present only once. The specimen comprised non-naive T cells sorted from PBMCs, sampled on the day of vaccination. The receptor set was obtained from a man aged 50 or older who received an inactivated influenza vaccine.

The chain recombines TRBV15 with TRBJ1-1; D gene unclear. Per germline, CDR1 LNHNV and CDR2 YYDKDF (reference sequence). This CDR3 is built from 13 residues. V was cut by 5 bases and J by 4 bases, with 11 bases left in between. CDR3 protein: CATSFEATTEAFF. CDR3 coding DNA: TGTGCCACCAGCTTTGAGGCGACCACTGAAGCTTTCTTT. The whole variable domain, filled in from reference TRBV15 and TRBJ1-1, reads DAMVIQNPRYQVTQFGKPVTLSCSQTLNHNVMYWYQQKSSQAPKLLFHYYDKDFNNEADTPDNFQSRRPNTSFCFLDIRSPGLGDTAMYLCATSFEATTEAFFGQGTRLTVV.

This clonotype showed up just a few times. The rearrangement links TRBV11-2 to TRBJ1-3; D is perhaps TRBD1 (5 bases). CDR1 is SGHAT, CDR2 FQNNGV, per germline. The length of the CDR3 is 15 residues. V was clipped by 1 base and J by 0 bases, with 7 bases between them. CDR3 protein: CASSLAGRSGNTIYF. CDR3 coding DNA: TGTGCCAGCAGCTTAGCAGGGCGCTCTGGAAACACCATATATTTT.

The chain employs TRBV20-1 and TRBJ2-1; TRBD1 agrees at 8 bases. CDR3 length: 15 residues. The V segment lost 6 bases and the J segment 0 bases; nucleotides outside the gene matches: 7. The germline V gene has CDR1 DFQATT and CDR2 SNEGSKA (reference sequence). The CDR3 DNA follows: TGCAGTGCCCGGACAGGGCGTAGCTCCTACAATGAGCAGTTCTTC. It specifies CSARTGRSSYNEQFF.

The sample holds many counts of this clonotype. This chain links TRBV7-2 with TRBJ2-3; 8 nucleotides match TRBD2. The CDR3 has 16 residues. After removal of 5 bases from V and 2 bases from J, the junction contained 9 bases not matched to a gene. The germline CDR1 and CDR2 sequences are SGHTA and FQGNSA. The CDR3 is CASSRLTSGYTDTQYF. The CDR3, as DNA: TGTGCCAGCAGCCGCCTAACTAGCGGATACACAGATACGCAGTATTTT.

This clonotype has a handful of counts. This chain links TRBV9 with TRBJ2-5; D is possibly TRBD2 (6 bases). Trimming removed 4 bases at V and 2 bases at J, with 24 bases between. Germline V gene lookup returns CDR1 SGDLS and CDR2 YYNGEE. The CDR3 runs 18 residues. CDR3 bases: TGTGCCAGCAGCCCAAGATCCGGTGTTAGCGGAACGCAAGAGACCCAGTACTTC. Encoded protein: CASSPRSGVSGTQETQYF.

This chain connects TRBV9 to TRBJ2-1; 9 nucleotides agree with TRBD1. The CDR3 is made up of 14 amino acids. The germline V gene encodes CDR1 SGDLS and CDR2 YYNGEE. The junction had 7 bases not matched to a gene; V was cut back by 4 bases and J by 8 bases. CDR3 sequence reads: CASSPHTGGDEQFF. The DNA of the CDR3 is TGTGCCAGCAGCCCGCATACAGGGGGCGATGAGCAGTTCTTC.

In this sample, this clonotype turned up many times. The CDR3 nucleotides are TGTGCCAGCAGCCAAGCTCAGGGGCCCACTTACGAGCAGTACTTC. This encodes CASSQAQGPTYEQYF. This chain joins TRBV3-1 and TRBJ2-7; the D gene is possibly TRBD1 (6 bases). V was trimmed by 1 base and J by 4 bases, leaving 14 bases between them. The germline V gene encodes CDR1 LGHDT and CDR2 YNNKEL (reference sequence). The CDR3 sequence is 15 residues long.

This clonotype has a count of ten or more. The chain uses TRBV29-1 and TRBJ2-5; TRBD2 is a possible D gene (5 bases). The CDR3 loop spans 11 amino acids. Per germline, CDR1 SQVTM and CDR2 ANQGSEA. Trimming took 4 bases from V and 7 from J, leaving 10 bases between them. The CDR3 loop reads CSVGISGTQYF. The DNA of the CDR3 is TGCAGCGTTGGGATAAGCGGGACCCAGTACTTC.